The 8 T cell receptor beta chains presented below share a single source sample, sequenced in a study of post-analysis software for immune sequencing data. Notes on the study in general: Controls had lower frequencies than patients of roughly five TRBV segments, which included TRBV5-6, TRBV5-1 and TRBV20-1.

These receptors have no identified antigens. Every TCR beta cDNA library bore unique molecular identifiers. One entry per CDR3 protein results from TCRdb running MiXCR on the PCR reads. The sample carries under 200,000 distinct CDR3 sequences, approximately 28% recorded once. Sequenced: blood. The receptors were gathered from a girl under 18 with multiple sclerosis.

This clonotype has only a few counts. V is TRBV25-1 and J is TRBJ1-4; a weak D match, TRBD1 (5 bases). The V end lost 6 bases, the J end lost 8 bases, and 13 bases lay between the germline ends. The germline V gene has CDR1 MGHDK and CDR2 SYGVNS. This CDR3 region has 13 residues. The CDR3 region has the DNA TGTGCCAGCAGGAAGGGTGGGGACGAAAAACTGTTTTTT. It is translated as CASRKGGDEKLFF.

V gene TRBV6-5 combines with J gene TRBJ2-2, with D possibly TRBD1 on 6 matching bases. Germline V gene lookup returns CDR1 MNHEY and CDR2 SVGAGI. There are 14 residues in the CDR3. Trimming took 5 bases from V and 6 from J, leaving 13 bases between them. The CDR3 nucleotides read TGTGCCAGCAGTCAGTTACAGGGTCCCGGGGAGCTGTTTTTT. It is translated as CASSQLQGPGELFF.

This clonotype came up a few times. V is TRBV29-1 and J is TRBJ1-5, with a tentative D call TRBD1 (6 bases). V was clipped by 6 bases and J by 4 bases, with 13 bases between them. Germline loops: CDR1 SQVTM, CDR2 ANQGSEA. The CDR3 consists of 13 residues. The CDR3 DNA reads TGCAGCGTATTGGAGGGGGGGAATCAGCCCCAGCATTTT. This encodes CSVLEGGNQPQHF. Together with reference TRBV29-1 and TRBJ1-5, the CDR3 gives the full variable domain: SAVISQKPSRDICQRGTSLTIQCQVDSQVTMMFWYRQQPGQSLTLIATANQGSEATYESGFVIDKFPISRPNLTFSTLTVSNMSPEDSSIYLCSVLEGGNQPQHFGDGTRLSIL.

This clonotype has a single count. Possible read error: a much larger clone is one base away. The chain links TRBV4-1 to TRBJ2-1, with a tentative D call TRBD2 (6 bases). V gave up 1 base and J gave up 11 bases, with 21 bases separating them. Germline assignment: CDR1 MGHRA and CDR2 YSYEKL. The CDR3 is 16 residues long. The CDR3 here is CASSQVGTSMPYKQFF. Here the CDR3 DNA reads TGCGCCAGCAGCCAAGTGGGGACTTCTATGCCCTATAAGCAGTTCTTC.

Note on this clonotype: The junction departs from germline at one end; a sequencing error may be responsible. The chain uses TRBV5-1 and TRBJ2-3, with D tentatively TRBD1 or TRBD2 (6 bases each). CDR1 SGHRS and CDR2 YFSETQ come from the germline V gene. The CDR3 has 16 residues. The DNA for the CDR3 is TGCGCCAGCGGCTTGGAGGGGGTTAGGAGCACAGATACGCAGTATTTT. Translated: CASGLEGVRSTDTQYF.

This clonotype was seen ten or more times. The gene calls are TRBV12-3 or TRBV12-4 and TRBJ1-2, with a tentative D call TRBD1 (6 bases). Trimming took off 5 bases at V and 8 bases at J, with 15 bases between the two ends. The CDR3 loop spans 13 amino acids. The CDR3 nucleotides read TGTGCCAGCAGTCCGGCAGGGGCTCGGGGCTACACCTTC. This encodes CASSPAGARGYTF.

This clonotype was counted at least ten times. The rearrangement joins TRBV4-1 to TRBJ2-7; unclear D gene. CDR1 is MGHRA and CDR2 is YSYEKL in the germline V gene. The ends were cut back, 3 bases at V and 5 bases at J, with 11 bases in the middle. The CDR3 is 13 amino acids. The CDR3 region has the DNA TGCGCCAGCAGCCAGAGTATAGGCGACGAGCAGTACTTC. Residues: CASSQSIGDEQYF.

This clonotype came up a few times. CDR3 region: CASSPTKGREKLFF. CDR3 coding DNA: TGTGCCAGCAGCCCGACCAAGGGTCGTGAAAAACTGTTTTTT. The genes are TRBV3-1 and TRBJ1-4; D not resolved. The CDR3 extends over 14 amino acids. CDR1 LGHDT and CDR2 YNNKEL come from the germline V gene (reference sequence). V was pared by 4 bases and J by 7 bases, with 13 bases between.